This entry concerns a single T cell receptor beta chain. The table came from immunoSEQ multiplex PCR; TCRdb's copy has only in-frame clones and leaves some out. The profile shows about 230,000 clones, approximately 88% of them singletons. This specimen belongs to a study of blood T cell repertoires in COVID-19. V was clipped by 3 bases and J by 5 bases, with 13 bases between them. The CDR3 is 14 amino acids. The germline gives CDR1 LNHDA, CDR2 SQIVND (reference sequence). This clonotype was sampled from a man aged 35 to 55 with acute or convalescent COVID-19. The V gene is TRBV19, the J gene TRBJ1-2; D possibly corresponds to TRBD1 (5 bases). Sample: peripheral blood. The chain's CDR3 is CASSIDRMLYGYTF. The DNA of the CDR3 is TGTGCCAGTAGTATTGACAGAATGCTTTATGGCTACACCTTC.